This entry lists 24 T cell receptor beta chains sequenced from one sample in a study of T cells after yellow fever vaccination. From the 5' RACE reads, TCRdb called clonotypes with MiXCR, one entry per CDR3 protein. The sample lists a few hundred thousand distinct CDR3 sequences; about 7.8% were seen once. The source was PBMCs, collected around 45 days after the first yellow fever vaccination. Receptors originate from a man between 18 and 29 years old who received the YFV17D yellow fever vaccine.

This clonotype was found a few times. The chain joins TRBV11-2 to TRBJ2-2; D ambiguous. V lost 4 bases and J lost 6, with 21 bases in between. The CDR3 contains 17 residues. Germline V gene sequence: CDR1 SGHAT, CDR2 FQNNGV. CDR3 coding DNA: TGTGCCAGCAGCTATATACCGGGTCCAAAAGGGTCCGGGGAGCTGTTTTTT. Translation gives CASSYIPGPKGSGELFF.

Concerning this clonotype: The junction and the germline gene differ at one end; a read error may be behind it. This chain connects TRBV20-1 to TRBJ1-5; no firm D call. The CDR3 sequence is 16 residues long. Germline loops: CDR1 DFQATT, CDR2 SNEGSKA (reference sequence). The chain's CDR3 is CCARESGFSGNQPQHF. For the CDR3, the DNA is TGCTGTGCTAGAGAGTCGGGATTCTCGGGCAATCAGCCCCAGCATTTT.

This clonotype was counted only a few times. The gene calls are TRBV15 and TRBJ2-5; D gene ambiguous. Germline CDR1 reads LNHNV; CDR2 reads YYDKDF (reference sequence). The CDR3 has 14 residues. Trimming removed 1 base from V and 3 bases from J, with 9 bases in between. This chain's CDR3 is CATSRGIEKETQYF. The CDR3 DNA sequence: TGTGCCACCAGCAGAGGGATCGAAAAAGAGACCCAGTACTTC.

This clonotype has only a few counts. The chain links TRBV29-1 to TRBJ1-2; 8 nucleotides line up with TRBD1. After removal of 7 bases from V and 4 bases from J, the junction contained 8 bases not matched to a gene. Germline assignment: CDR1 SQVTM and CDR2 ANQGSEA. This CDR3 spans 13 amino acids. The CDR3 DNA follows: TGCAGCGGGGAGACAGGGGCTCCCTATGGCTACACCTTC. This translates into CSGETGAPYGYTF.

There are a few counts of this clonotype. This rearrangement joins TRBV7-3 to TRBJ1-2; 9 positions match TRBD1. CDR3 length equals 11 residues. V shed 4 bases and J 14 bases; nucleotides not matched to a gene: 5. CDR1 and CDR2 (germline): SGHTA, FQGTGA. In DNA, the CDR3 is TGTGCCAGCAGCTCCGGACAGGGGCAAACCTTC. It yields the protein CASSSGQGQTF.

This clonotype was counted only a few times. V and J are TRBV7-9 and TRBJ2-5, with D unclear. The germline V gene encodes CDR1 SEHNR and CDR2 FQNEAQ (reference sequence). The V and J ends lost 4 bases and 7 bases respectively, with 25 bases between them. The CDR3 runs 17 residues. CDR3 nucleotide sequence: TGTGCCAGCAGCTCAACTCAATTCTTGTCCCCTTCGGGGACCCAGTACTTC. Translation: CASSSTQFLSPSGTQYF.

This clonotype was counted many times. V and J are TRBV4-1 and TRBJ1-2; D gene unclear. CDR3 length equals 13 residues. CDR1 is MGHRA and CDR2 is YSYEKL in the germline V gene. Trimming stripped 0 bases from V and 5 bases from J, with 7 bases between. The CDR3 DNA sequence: TGCGCCAGCAGCCAAGATCCCGGGTATGGCTACACCTTC. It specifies CASSQDPGYGYTF.

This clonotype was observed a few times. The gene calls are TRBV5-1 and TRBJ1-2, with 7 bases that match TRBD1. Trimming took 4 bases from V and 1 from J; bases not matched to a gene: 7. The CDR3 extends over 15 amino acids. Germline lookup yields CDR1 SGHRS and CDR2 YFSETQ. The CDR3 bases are TGCGCCAGCAGCACAGGGACAGCTGATAACTATGGCTACACCTTC. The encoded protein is CASSTGTADNYGYTF. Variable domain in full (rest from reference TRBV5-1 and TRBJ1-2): KAGVTQTPRYLIKTRGQQVTLSCSPISGHRSVSWYQQTPGQGLQFLFEYFSETQRNKGNFPGRFSGRQFSNSRSEMNVSTLELGDSALYLCASSTGTADNYGYTFGSGTRLTVV.

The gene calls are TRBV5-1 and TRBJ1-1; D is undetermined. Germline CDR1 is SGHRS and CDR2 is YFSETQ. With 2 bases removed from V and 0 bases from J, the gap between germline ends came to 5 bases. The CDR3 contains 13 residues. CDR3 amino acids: CASSFLMNTEAFF. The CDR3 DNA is TGCGCCAGCAGCTTCCTCATGAACACTGAAGCTTTCTTT.

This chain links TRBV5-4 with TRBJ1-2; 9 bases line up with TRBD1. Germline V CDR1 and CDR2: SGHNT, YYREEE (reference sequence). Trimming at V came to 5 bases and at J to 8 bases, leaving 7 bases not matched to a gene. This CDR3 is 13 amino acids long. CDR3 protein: CASRRDREIGYTF. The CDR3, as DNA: TGTGCCAGCAGGCGGGACAGGGAGATCGGCTACACCTTC. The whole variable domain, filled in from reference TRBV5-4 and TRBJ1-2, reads ETGVTQSPTHLIKTRGQQVTLRCSSQSGHNTVSWYQQALGQGPQFIFQYYREEENGRGNFPPRFSGLQFPNYSSELNVNALELDDSALYLCASRRDREIGYTFGSGTRLTVV.

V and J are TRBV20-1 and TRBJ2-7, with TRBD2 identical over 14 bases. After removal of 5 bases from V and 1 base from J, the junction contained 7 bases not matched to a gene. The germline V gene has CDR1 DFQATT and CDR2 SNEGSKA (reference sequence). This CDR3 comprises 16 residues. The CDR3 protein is CSASGTSGGASYEQYV. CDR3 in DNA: TGCAGTGCTTCCGGGACTAGCGGGGGCGCGTCCTACGAGCAGTACGTC.

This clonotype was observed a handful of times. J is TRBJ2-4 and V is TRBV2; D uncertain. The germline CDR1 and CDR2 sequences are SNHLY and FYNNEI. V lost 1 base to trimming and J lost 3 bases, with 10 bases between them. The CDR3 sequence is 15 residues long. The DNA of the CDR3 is TGTGCCAGCAGTGAAGGGCAGGTATTCAAAAACATTCAGTACTTC. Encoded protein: CASSEGQVFKNIQYF.

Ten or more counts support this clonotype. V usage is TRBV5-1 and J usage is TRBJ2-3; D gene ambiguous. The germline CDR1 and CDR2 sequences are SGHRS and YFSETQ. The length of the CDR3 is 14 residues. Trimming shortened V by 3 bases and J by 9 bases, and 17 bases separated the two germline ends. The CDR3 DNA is TGCGCCAGCAGCTCCCAAGGTCCGGCAGGAACGCAGTATTTT. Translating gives CASSSQGPAGTQYF.

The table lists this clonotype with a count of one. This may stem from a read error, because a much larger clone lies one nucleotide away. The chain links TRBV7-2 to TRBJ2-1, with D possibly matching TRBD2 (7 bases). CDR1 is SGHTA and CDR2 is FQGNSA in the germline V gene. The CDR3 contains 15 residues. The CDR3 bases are TGTGCCAGCAGCTTAGTAGGGGGGGAGTACACTGAGCAGTTCTTC. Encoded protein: CASSLVGGEYTEQFF.

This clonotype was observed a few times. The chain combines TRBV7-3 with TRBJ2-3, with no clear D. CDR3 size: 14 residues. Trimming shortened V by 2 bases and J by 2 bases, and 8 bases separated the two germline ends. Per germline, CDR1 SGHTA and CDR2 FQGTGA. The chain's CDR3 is CASSLYVSTDTQYF. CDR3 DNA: TGTGCCAGCAGCTTATATGTATCCACAGATACGCAGTATTTT. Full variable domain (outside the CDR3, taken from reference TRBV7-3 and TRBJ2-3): GAGVSQTPSNKVTEKGKYVELRCDPISGHTALYWYRQSLGQGPEFLIYFQGTGAADDSGLPNDRFFAVRPEGSVSTLKIQRTERGDSAVYLCASSLYVSTDTQYFGPGTRLTVL.

CDR3 region: CSVPGQGWNTIYF. Here the CDR3 DNA reads TGCAGTGTCCCGGGACAGGGGTGGAACACCATATATTTT. V and J are TRBV20-1 and TRBJ1-3, with TRBD1 identical over 10 bases. Trimming cost V 7 bases and J 7 bases; bases outside gene matches: 7. The CDR3 length is 13 residues. Germline-derived CDR1 and CDR2 are DFQATT and SNEGSKA (reference sequence).

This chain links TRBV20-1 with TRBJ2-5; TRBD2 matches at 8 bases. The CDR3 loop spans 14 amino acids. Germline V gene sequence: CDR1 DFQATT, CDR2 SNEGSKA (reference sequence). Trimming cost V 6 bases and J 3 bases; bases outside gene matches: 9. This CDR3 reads CSARQWRGEETQYF. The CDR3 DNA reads TGCAGTGCCCGTCAGTGGCGGGGGGAAGAGACCCAGTACTTC.

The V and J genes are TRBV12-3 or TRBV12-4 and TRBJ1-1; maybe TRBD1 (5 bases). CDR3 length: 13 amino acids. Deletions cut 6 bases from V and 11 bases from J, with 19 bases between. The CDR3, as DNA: TGTGCCAGCAGGGGTGACGGGACCCCATGGGCTTTCTTT. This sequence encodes CASRGDGTPWAFF.

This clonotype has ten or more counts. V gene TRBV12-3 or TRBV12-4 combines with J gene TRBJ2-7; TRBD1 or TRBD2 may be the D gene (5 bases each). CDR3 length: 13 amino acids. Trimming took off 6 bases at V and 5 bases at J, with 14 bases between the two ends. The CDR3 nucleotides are TGTGCCAGCAGGTCGGGGCAGGACAACGAGCAGTACGTC. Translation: CASRSGQDNEQYV.

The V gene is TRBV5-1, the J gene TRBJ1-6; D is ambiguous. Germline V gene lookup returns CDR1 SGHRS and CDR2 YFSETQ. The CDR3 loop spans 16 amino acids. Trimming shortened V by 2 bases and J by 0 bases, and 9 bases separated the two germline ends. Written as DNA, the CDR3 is TGCGCCAGCAGCTTCGGACGGAACTCCTATAATTCACCCCTCCACTTT. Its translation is CASSFGRNSYNSPLHF.

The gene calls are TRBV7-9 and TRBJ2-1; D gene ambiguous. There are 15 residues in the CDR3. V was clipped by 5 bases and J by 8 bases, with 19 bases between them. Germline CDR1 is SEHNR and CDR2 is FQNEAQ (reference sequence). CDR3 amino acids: CASSMSRSRVYEQFF. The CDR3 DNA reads TGTGCCAGCAGCATGAGTCGTTCCCGAGTCTATGAGCAGTTCTTC. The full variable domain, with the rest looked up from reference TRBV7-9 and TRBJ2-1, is DTGVSQNPRHKITKRGQNVTFRCDPISEHNRLYWYRQTLGQGPEFLTYFQNEAQLEKSRLLSDRFSAERPKGSFSTLEIQRTEQGDSAMYLCASSMSRSRVYEQFFGPGTRLTVL.

In DNA, the CDR3 is TGTGCCAGCTCACCAAGGGTGGAAACAACCTACGAGCAGTACTTC. This encodes CASSPRVETTYEQYF. The V call is TRBV18, the J call TRBJ2-7; no firm D call. This CDR3 has 15 residues. V lost 2 bases, J lost 2 bases, and 13 bases lay in between. Per germline, CDR1 KGHSH and CDR2 LQKENI.

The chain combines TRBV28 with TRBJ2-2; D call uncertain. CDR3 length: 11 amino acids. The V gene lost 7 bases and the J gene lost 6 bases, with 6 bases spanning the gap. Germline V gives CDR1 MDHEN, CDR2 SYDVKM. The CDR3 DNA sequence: TGTGCCAGCATCCAAGCCGGGGAGCTGTTTTTT. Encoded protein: CASIQAGELFF.

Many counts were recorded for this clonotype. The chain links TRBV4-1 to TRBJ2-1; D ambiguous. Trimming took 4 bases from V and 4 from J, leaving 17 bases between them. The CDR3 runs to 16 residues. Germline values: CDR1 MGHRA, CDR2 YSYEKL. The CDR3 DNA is TGCGCCAGCAGCCCTTTAATCCAGCCGCGGTACAATGAGCAGTTCTTC. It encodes CASSPLIQPRYNEQFF.